This T cell receptor beta chain is drawn from a study of blood T cells in healthy people across ages. This clonotype turned up a few times. Healthy Caucasians from Russia aged roughly 6 to 95 served as donors. The total RNA that was extracted per sample amounted to at least 5 micrograms. V was cut by 1 base and J by 4 bases, with 6 bases left in between. The CDR3 covers 12 residues. Germline V gene data show CDR1 as SQVTM and CDR2 as ANQGSEA. Alongside a J-beta primer mix, a sample-barcoded 5' primer served in a second PCR lasting roughly 6 to 11 cycles. TCRdb processed the 5' RACE reads anew with MiXCR; each CDR3 protein has one entry. This sample has some 1 million distinct CDR3 sequences; 40% to 50% occur once, and the top ten carry under 20%.

This TCR came from a woman aged 55-70 years in good health. The chain has TRBV29-1 and TRBJ2-3, with no clear D. Sequenced material: blood. CDR3 in DNA: TGCAGCGTTGAAGTGTTGGCAGATACGCAGTATTTT. Its protein product is CSVEVLADTQYF.